This T cell receptor (beta chain) came from a study of cytomegalovirus exposure and HLA in healthy donors. Study-level background: T cells numbering about 179 million yielded roughly 120 million unique TCR beta sequences in an earlier analysis.

The PCR contained 60 Vbeta and 13 Jbeta primers. Generated by immunoSEQ multiplex PCR, the TCRdb table keeps only in-frame clones and is missing some. The top ten clones hold approximately 2.2% of a sample with more than 250,000 clones, approximately 90% of them seen once. From germline, CDR1 is MNHEY and CDR2 SMNVEV (reference sequence). This CDR3 comprises 13 residues. V gave up 6 bases and J gave up 5 bases, with 14 bases separating them. As for this clone: Its antigen remains unidentified.

Study-wide findings and caveats: Fewer N-insertions than the approximately 700-donor mean were reportedly shown by an Asian-associated ancestry cluster in a later analysis.

The TCR sequence derives from a woman under 30 in good health and CMV-seronegative. The rearrangement uses TRBV27 and TRBJ2-7, with D perhaps matching TRBD2 (7 bases). The specimen was PBMCs. The CDR3 reads CASSRGGKDEQYF. The CDR3 coding sequence is TGTGCCAGCAGCAGGGGAGGGAAAGACGAGCAGTACTTC.